The entry that follows covers one T cell receptor beta chain sequence. This sample also contains other DNA sequences that code for the same CDR3. This sample stems from a study of blood T cell repertoires in COVID-19. Study-wide context: Researchers got acute and convalescent COVID-19 samples from the United States, Italy and Spain. PBMCs, B-cell-depleted T cells, or T cells were the source of the cDNA or gDNA that made up the material.

Original processing methods: By means of reference gene primer amplification, nucleated cell counts were estimated. Data came from immunoSEQ multiplex PCR; TCRdb stores just in-frame clones and leaves some out. From that table come the V and J calls and clone size; the DNA was used to work out D and trimming. The table lists 95,000 to 110,000 clones, around 87% of them singletons. This CDR3 has 15 amino acids. With 6 bases clipped from V and 3 bases from J, the junction kept 8 bases outside the gene matches. The germline CDR1 and CDR2 sequences are LGHDT and YNNKEL (reference sequence). This TCR came from a man aged 45-65 years with acute or convalescent COVID-19. The chain carries TRBV3-1 (or the pseudogene TRBV3-2) and TRBJ2-5, with 9 bases fitting TRBD2. The sequenced sample was peripheral blood. In DNA form, the CDR3 reads TGTGCCAGCAGGGACCCGGGACTAGCAGAAGAGACCCAGTACTTC. It specifies CASRDPGLAEETQYF.